This T cell receptor beta chain is drawn from a study of blood T cells in healthy people across ages. Study conclusions and caveats: Expanded clonotype changes were possibly confounded by unknown donor CMV status. While age rose, TCR beta diversity per million T cells dropped in a roughly linear way.

This clonotype was seen a few times. The target antigen is unknown. Using a J-beta primer mix together with a sample-barcoded 5' primer, a second PCR was run for roughly 6 to 11 cycles. A template-switch adaptor that had 12 random nucleotides put a tag on each cDNA molecule. TCRdb re-called the 5' RACE reads with MiXCR, one entry per CDR3 protein. The sample lists around 1,000,000 distinct CDR3 sequences; 20% to 25% were seen once. Germline V gives CDR1 LGHNA, CDR2 YNFKEQ. The germline V and J ends were trimmed by 3 bases and 10 bases, with 14 bases remaining between them. The CDR3 is 13 residues long. A further study also used this sample, focusing on T cells of mothers and their children.

This receptor was taken from a girl under 10 years old in good health. The sequencing input was blood. The chain uses TRBV4-2 and TRBJ2-3; D not certain. Here the CDR3 DNA reads TGTGCCAGCAGCCAGACGTCGGTTGAGGCGCAGTATTTT. Protein: CASSQTSVEAQYF.